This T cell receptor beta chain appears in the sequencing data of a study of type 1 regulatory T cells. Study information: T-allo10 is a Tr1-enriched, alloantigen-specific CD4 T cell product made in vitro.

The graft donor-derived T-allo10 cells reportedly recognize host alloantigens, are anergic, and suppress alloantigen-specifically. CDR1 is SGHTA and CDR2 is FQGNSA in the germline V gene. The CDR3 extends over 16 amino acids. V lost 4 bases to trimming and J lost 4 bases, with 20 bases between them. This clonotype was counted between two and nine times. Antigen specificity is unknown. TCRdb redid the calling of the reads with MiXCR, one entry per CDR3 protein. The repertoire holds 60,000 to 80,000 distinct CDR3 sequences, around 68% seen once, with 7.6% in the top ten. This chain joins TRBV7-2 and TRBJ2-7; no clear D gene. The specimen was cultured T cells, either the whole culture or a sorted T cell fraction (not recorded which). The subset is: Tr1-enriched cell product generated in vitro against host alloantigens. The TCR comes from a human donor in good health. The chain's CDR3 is CASSSSRALGGYEQYF. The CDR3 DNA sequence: TGTGCCAGCAGCTCAAGCCGGGCCCTGGGCGGATACGAGCAGTACTTC.